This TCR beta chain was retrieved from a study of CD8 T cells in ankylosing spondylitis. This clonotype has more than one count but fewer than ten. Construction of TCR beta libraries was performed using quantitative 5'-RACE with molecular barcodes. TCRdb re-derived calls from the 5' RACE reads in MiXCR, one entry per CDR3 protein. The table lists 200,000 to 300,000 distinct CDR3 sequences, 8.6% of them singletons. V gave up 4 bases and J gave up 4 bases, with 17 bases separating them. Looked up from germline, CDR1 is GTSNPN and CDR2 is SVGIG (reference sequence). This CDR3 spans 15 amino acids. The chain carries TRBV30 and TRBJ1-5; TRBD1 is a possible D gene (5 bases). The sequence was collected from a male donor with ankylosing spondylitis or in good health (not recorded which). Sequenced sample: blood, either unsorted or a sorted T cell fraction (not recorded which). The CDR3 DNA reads TGTGCCTGGAACGTGGGTGGGACGGAGAATCAGCCCCAGCATTTT. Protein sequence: CAWNVGGTENQPQHF. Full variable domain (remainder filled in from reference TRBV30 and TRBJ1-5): SQTIHQWPATLVQPVGSPLSLECTVEGTSNPNLYWYRQAAGRGLQLLFYSVGIGQISSEVPQNLSASRPQDRQFILSSKKLLLSDSGFYLCAWNVGGTENQPQHFGDGTRLSIL.